The next 17 T cell receptor beta chains were all read from a single sample in a study of OX40 agonist ivuxolimab in advanced cancers. Method: immunoSEQ multiplex PCR; TCRdb's copy keeps in-frame clones and lacks some. Seen here are 60,000 to 75,000 clones, approximately 81% observed once, and the top ten hold roughly 8%. Sequencing used CD4+ or CD8+ T cells sorted from blood, obtained in a trial of the OX40 agonist ivuxolimab. The receptors here all came from an adult with an advanced solid tumor such as melanoma, head and neck, liver or kidney cancer.

The rearrangement uses TRBV4-1 and TRBJ1-6; a possible D gene is TRBD1 (5 bases). The ends were cut back, 4 bases at V and 4 bases at J, with 8 bases in the middle. The CDR3 contains 14 residues. Germline V gene lookup returns CDR1 MGHRA and CDR2 YSYEKL. CDR3 nucleotide sequence: TGCGCCAGCAGCCTGGGACGGTATAATTCACCCCTCCACTTT. It is translated as CASSLGRYNSPLHF.

As DNA, the CDR3 is TGTGCCAGTAGTCCACAGGGGACTAATCAGCCCCAGCATTTT. This translates into CASSPQGTNQPQHF. The chain combines TRBV19 with TRBJ1-5, with 7 bases aligning to TRBD1. Germline trimming cut 5 bases from V and 4 bases from J; bases unmatched to any gene: 5. This CDR3 has 14 amino acids. The germline V gene encodes CDR1 LNHDA and CDR2 SQIVND (reference sequence).

The chain couples TRBV7-3 to TRBJ2-5, with 9 bases fitting TRBD1. The CDR3 covers 14 residues. V lost 4 bases and J lost 1; bases outside the gene matches: 1. Looked up from germline, CDR1 is SGHTA and CDR2 is FQGTGA. The CDR3 reads CASSSGQGQETQYF. CDR3 sequence (DNA): TGTGCCAGCAGCTCGGGACAGGGCCAAGAGACCCAGTACTTC.

This sequence joins TRBV19 and TRBJ2-2; 10 nucleotides agree with TRBD1. V was clipped by 4 bases and J by 4 bases; unmatched bases: 9. This CDR3 region has 17 residues. Per germline, CDR1 LNHDA and CDR2 SQIVND (reference sequence). CDR3 protein: CASSKLPGQGFTGELFF. The CDR3 nucleotides are TGTGCCAGTAGTAAGCTCCCGGGACAGGGGTTCACCGGGGAGCTGTTTTTT. Full variable domain (remainder filled in from reference TRBV19 and TRBJ2-2): DGGITQSPKYLFRKEGQNVTLSCEQNLNHDAMYWYRQDPGQGLRLIYYSQIVNDFQKGDIAEGYSVSREKKESFPLTVTSAQKNPTAFYLCASSKLPGQGFTGELFFGEGSRLTVL.

The V and J genes are TRBV5-4 and TRBJ2-3, with a possible D match to TRBD1 (6 bases). This CDR3 has 15 residues. With 0 bases removed from V and 5 bases from J, the gap between germline ends came to 13 bases. CDR1 and CDR2 (germline): SGHNT, YYREEE (reference sequence). The CDR3 loop reads CASSLAERGGDTQYF. CDR3 DNA: TGTGCCAGCAGCTTGGCAGAACGAGGGGGAGATACGCAGTATTTT.

J is TRBJ2-3 and V is TRBV13; TRBD1 agrees at 7 bases. The CDR3 has 14 residues. CDR1 and CDR2 from the germline V gene are PRHDT and FYEKMQ (reference sequence). V dropped 5 bases and J dropped 5; count of bases not matched to a gene: 7. The DNA for the CDR3 is TGTGCCAGCAGCAGTATCACAGGGGTAGATACGCAGTATTTT. Protein: CASSSITGVDTQYF.

The rearrangement joins TRBV2 to TRBJ1-2; a weak D match, TRBD1 (5 bases). Trimming took off 6 bases at V and 8 bases at J, with 13 bases between the two ends. Germline V CDR1 and CDR2: SNHLY, FYNNEI. The CDR3 has 12 residues. CDR3 protein: CASRTRVGGYTF. The CDR3 nucleotides are TGTGCCAGCAGGACCAGGGTGGGAGGCTACACCTTC.

J is TRBJ2-5 and V is TRBV5-1, with 11 bases identical to TRBD2. Looked up from germline, CDR1 is SGHRS and CDR2 is YFSETQ. The CDR3 has 16 amino acids. Trimming took 1 base from V and 5 from J; bases not matched to a gene: 7. CDR3 nucleotide sequence: TGCGCCAGCAGCTTGCAACTAGCGGGGGCCGGGGAGACCCAGTACTTC. The encoded protein is CASSLQLAGAGETQYF.

The chain joins TRBV11-3 to TRBJ1-1; D not resolved. V dropped 1 base and J dropped 0 bases, with 9 bases sitting between them. Germline loops: CDR1 SGHNT, CDR2 YENEEA. The CDR3 extends over 15 amino acids. The DNA for the CDR3 is TGTGCCAGCAGCTTAGGGACGGCTATGAACACTGAAGCTTTCTTT. Its protein product is CASSLGTAMNTEAFF.

The chain has TRBV5-1 and TRBJ2-7, with a tentative D call TRBD2 (5 bases). Trimming removed 0 bases from V and 2 bases from J, with 9 bases in between. The CDR3 consists of 14 residues. The V gene's germline CDR1 is SGHRS and CDR2 YFSETQ. CDR3 in DNA: TGCGCCAGCAGCTTGGATGGGAGTACCTACGAGCAGTACTTC. Encoded protein: CASSLDGSTYEQYF.

The chain links TRBV29-1 to TRBJ2-1, with 11 bases aligning to TRBD2. The CDR3 totals 15 residues. The V and J ends lost 3 bases and 7 bases, in that order; junction bases with no gene match: 8. The germline CDR1 and CDR2 sequences are SQVTM and ANQGSEA. CDR3 sequence (DNA): TGCAGCGTTGAGATGATAGCGGGAGGGAGAAATGAGCAGTTCTTC. Translation gives CSVEMIAGGRNEQFF.

The rearrangement uses TRBV18 and TRBJ1-1; possibly TRBD1 for D (6 bases). The CDR3 is 13 residues long. Germline V CDR1 and CDR2: KGHSH, LQKENI. Trimming stripped 6 bases from V and 1 base from J, with 9 bases between. The CDR3 bases are TGTGCCAGCTCCGGGGACACGAACACTGAAGCTTTCTTT. This encodes CASSGDTNTEAFF.

The chain has TRBV5-1 and TRBJ2-3; D might be TRBD1 (5 bases). The CDR3 is made up of 15 amino acids. CDR1 SGHRS and CDR2 YFSETQ come from the germline V gene. V was cut by 0 bases and J by 2 bases, with 10 bases left in between. The CDR3 coding sequence is TGCGCCAGCAGCTTGGAGGCAGGGTACACAGATACGCAGTATTTT. It translates to CASSLEAGYTDTQYF. Filled out from reference TRBV5-1 and TRBJ2-3, the complete variable domain reads KAGVTQTPRYLIKTRGQQVTLSCSPISGHRSVSWYQQTPGQGLQFLFEYFSETQRNKGNFPGRFSGRQFSNSRSEMNVSTLELGDSALYLCASSLEAGYTDTQYFGPGTRLTVL.

The chain joins TRBV2 to TRBJ1-1; D is unresolved. V was cut by 3 bases and J by 1 base, with 9 bases left in between. The germline gives CDR1 SNHLY, CDR2 FYNNEI. The CDR3 is 14 amino acids. CDR3 sequence: CASSEPSSNTEAFF. CDR3 coding DNA: TGTGCCAGCAGTGAGCCCAGTTCGAACACTGAAGCTTTCTTT. Full variable domain (outside the CDR3, taken from reference TRBV2 and TRBJ1-1): EPEVTQTPSHQVTQMGQEVILRCVPISNHLYFYWYRQILGQKVEFLVSFYNNEISEKSEIFDDQFSVERPDGSNFTLKIRSTKLEDSAMYFCASSEPSSNTEAFFGQGTRLTVV.

The chain has TRBV10-2 and TRBJ2-1; 9 bases are a match to TRBD2. The V segment lost 0 bases and the J segment 9 bases; nucleotides outside the gene matches: 9. Germline assignment: CDR1 WSHSY and CDR2 SAAADI. This CDR3 is built from 16 residues. CDR3 coding DNA: TGCGCCAGCAGTGAGTCGGTTGGCGGGGGGGACCCTGAGCAGTTCTTC. Translating gives CASSESVGGGDPEQFF.

The sample holds one count of this clone. The CDR3, as DNA: TGTGCCAGCAGCATACTAGCGCTGAACACAGATACGCAGTATTTT. Translated: CASSILALNTDTQYF. The chain uses TRBV6-6 and TRBJ2-3; 7 bases match TRBD2. Germline CDR1 is MNHNY and CDR2 is SVGAGI (reference sequence). V shed 6 bases, J shed 2 bases, and the junction held 8 bases outside the gene matches. CDR3 length: 15 residues.

This clone was counted between two and nine times. The rearrangement joins TRBV6-1 to TRBJ2-3; TRBD1 matches at 9 bases. The CDR3 is made up of 14 amino acids. V shed 8 bases and J 3 bases; nucleotides not matched to a gene: 6. In germline, CDR1 is MNHNS, CDR2 SASEGT. The DNA of the CDR3 is TGTGCCAGCGCCCCGGGACAGGGTACAGATACGCAGTATTTT. Protein: CASAPGQGTDTQYF.